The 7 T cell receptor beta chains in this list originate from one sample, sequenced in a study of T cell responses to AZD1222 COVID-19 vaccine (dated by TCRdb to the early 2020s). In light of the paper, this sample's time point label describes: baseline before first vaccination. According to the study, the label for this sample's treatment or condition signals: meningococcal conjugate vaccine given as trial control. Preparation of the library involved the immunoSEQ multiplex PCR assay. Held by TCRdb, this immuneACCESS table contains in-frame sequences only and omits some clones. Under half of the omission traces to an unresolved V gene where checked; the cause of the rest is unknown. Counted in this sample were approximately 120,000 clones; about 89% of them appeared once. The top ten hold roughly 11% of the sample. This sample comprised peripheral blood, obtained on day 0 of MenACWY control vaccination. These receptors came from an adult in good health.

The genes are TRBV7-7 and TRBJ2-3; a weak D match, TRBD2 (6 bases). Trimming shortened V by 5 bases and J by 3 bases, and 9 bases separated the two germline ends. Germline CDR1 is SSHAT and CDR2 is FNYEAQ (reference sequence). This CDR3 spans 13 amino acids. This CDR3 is CASSPGRTDTQYF. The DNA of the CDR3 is TGTGCCAGCAGCCCTGGGAGGACAGATACGCAGTATTTT.

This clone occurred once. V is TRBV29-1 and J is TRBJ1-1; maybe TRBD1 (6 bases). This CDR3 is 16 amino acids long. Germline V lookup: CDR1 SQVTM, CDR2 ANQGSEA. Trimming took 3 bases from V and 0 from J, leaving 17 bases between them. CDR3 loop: CSVDVTGSLMNTEAFF. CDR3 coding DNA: TGCAGCGTTGATGTCACAGGGAGCTTAATGAACACTGAAGCTTTCTTT.

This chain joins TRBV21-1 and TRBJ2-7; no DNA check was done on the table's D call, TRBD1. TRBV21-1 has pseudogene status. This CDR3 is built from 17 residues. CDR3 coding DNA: TGTGCCAGCAGCAAAAGGATGCGGACACCGAATACCTACGAGCAGTACTTC. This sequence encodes CASSKRMRTPNTYEQYF.

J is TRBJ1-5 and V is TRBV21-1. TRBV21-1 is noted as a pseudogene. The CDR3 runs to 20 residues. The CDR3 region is CASSARNQDKGVGGNQPQHF. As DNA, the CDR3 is TGTGCCAGCAGCGCCCGAAACCAGGACAAGGGGGTCGGAGGGAATCAGCCCCAGCATTTT.

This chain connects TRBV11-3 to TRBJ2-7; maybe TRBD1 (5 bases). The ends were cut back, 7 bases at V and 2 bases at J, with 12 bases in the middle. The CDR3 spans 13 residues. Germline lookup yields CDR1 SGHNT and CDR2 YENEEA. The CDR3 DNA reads TGTGCCAGCAACCCTACAGGACCCTACGAGCAGTACTTC. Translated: CASNPTGPYEQYF.

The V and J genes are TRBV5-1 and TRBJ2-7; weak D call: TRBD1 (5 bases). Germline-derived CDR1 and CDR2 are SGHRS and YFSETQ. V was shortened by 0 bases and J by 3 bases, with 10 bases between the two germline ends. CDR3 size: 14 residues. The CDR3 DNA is TGCGCCAGCAGCTTGGCCGGCAGGGACTACGAGCAGTACTTC. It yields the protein CASSLAGRDYEQYF.

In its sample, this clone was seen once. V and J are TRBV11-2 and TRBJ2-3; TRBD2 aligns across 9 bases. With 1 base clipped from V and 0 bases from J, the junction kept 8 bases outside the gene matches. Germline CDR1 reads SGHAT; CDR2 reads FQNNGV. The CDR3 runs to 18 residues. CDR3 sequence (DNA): TGTGCCAGCAGCTTAGGGGCTCTAGCGGGGTCTAGCACAGATACGCAGTATTTT. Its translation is CASSLGALAGSSTDTQYF.